These T cell receptor beta chains were read from a single sample in a study of blood T cell repertoires in COVID-19. Clones were sequenced by immunoSEQ multiplex PCR, and TCRdb holds only the in-frame ones, with some missing. The data contain approximately 440,000 clones, about nine tenths of them singletons. The sequencing input was PBMCs or T cells enriched from blood (not recorded which). These receptors were collected from a man aged 18 to 30 who had recovered from COVID-19. Each CDR3 is given with its conserved first and last residue. A D gene is named only where the DNA matches it firmly. Size is stated for part of the rows, as once, few or many counts, or as a class when the clone is expanded.

TRBJ2-3 TRBV19 TRBD1 NA TGTGCCAGTAGTAACCAAGGACAGGTCAGCACAGATACGCAGTATTTT CASSNQGQVSTDTQYF
TRBJ2-1 TRBV30 NA NA TGTGCCTGGGTGACTCTCCGCAATGAGCAGTTCTTC CAWVTLRNEQFF
TRBJ2-1 TRBV6-5 TRBD2 NA TGTGCCAGCAGCGCTAGCGGGGGGGTTTATGAGCAGTTCTTC CASSASGGVYEQFF
TRBJ1-5 TRBV4-1 NA NA TGCGCCAGCAGCCAGACGGACGGGGGGAATCAGCCCCAGCATTTT CASSQTDGGNQPQHF
TRBJ2-3 TRBV11-3 NA NA TGTGCCAGCAGCTTAGGACTCACTTACACAGATACGCAGTATTTT CASSLGLTYTDTQYF
TRBJ1-1 TRBV18 NA NA TGTGCCAGCTCACCAGGGCAGCAACCCACTGAAGCTTTCTTT CASSPGQQPTEAFF
TRBJ1-1 TRBV5-1 TRBD1 NA TGCGCCAGCAGGACAGGGGCGGTCATGAACACTGAAGCTTTCTTT CASRTGAVMNTEAFF
TRBJ2-7 TRBV27 TRBD1 NA TGTGCCAGCAGTAGCAGGGGGGAGCAGTACTTC CASSSRGEQYF
TRBJ2-1 TRBV14 TRBD1 many TGTGCCAGCAGCCATGAGACAGGGGAGCAGTTCTTC CASSHETGEQFF
TRBJ2-1 TRBV10-3 TRBD1 NA TGTGCCATCAGTGCGGCGGGACAGGGGGCATATGAGCAGTTCTTC CAISAAGQGAYEQFF
TRBJ2-1 TRBV6-5 TRBD1 NA TGTGCCAGCAGTCGACAGGGGAGGTACAATGAGCAGTTCTTC CASSRQGRYNEQFF
TRBJ1-2 TRBV14 NA once TGTGCCAGCAGCCAAGTTTACGAGGTGTATGGCTACACCTTC CASSQVYEVYGYTF
TRBJ2-7 TRBV23-1 NA NA NA CATHQGPPGTLRAVLRTYEQYF
TRBJ2-6 TRBV4-1 NA NA TGCGCCAGCAGCACCCCCTCCCCGGGCTCTGGGGCCAACGTCCTGACTTTC CASSTPSPGSGANVLTF
TRBJ2-1 TRBV7-9 NA NA TGTGCCAGCAGCCCAGGGGGGCTCTACAATGAGCAGTTCTTC CASSPGGLYNEQFF
TRBJ1-2 TRBV5-8 NA NA TGTGCCAGCAGCTTGAATGTGGCAGCGTTATGGTATGGCTACACCTTC CASSLNVAALWYGYTF
TRBJ2-3 TRBV10-3 NA NA TGTGCCATCAGCCCAAGCGGTGACACAGATACGCAGTATTTT CAISPSGDTDTQYF
TRBJ1-2 TRBV3-1/TRBV3-2 NA NA TGTGCCAGCAGCCAAGGGTCGGCGGGGGCCCACTATGGCTACACCTTC CASSQGSAGAHYGYTF
TRBJ1-4 TRBV7-9 TRBD1 few TGTGCCAGCAGCCTCGGACAGGGAGACGAAAAACTGTTTTTT CASSLGQGDEKLFF
TRBJ1-2 TRBV9 NA NA TGTGCCAGCAGCGCGGGGGGCGAGGGCTATGGCTACACCTTC CASSAGGEGYGYTF
TRBJ1-1 TRBV2 TRBD1 once TGTGCCAGCAACGAGCAGGGGGCTGGCACTGAAGCTTTCTTT CASNEQGAGTEAFF
TRBJ1-5 TRBV19 TRBD1 NA TGTGCCAGTAGTACGAAGACCGGGACAGCGAATCAGCCCCAGCATTTT CASSTKTGTANQPQHF
TRBJ2-7 TRBV27 NA NA TGTGCCAGCAGCCGGTCGGGAGTCGGTACCTACGAGCAGTACTTC CASSRSGVGTYEQYF
TRBJ1-5 TRBV7-9 NA NA TGTGCCAGCAGCTTAGAAGAGCAGCCCCAGCATTTT CASSLEEQPQHF
TRBJ2-1 TRBV3-1/TRBV3-2 TRBD2 NA TGTGCCAGCAGCCCGGGACTAGCGGGGTACAATGAGCAGTTCTTC CASSPGLAGYNEQFF
TRBJ1-6 TRBV30 NA NA TGTGCCTGGAGTGCAAATAGAGCCAATTCACCCCTCCACTTT CAWSANRANSPLHF
TRBJ2-2 TRBV19 NA once TGTGCCAGTAGTATGGCTCCATTTGGGGCCACCGGGGAGCTGTTTTTT CASSMAPFGATGELFF
TRBJ1-3 TRBV7-8 NA NA TGTGCCAGCGGTGGGGGCGCGCGGGGAAACACCATATATTTT CASGGGARGNTIYF
TRBJ2-7 TRBV5-1 TRBD2 NA TGCGCCAGCAGCCCGGTTGCTAGCGGGAGGGGAGACTACGAGCAGTACTTC CASSPVASGRGDYEQYF
TRBJ1-1 TRBV5-1 TRBD1 NA TGCGCCAGCAGCTTAAATGACAGGGGGTACAACACTGAAGCTTTCTTT CASSLNDRGYNTEAFF
TRBJ1-1 TRBV19 NA NA TGTGCCAGTAGTCTGGGGGGAGGCACTGAAGCTTTCTTT CASSLGGGTEAFF
TRBJ2-3 TRBV28 TRBD2 NA TGTGCCAGCAGCCTCTACGGGGGGTCGGTTACAGATACGCAGTATTTT CASSLYGGSVTDTQYF
TRBJ1-5 TRBV19 NA NA TGTGCCAGTAGTATGAACAGGGCTAGCAATCAGCCCCAGCATTTT CASSMNRASNQPQHF
TRBJ2-1 TRBV23-1 TRBD2 NA TGCGCCAGCAGATGCCAAACTCAAGCGGGGCCCTACAATGAGCAGTTCTTC CASRCQTQAGPYNEQFF
TRBJ2-1 TRBV3-1/TRBV3-2 NA NA TGTGCCAGCAGCCAAGATGCGCGGGCCTACAATGAGCAGTTCTTC CASSQDARAYNEQFF
TRBJ1-4 TRBV18 NA NA TGTGCCAGCTCACCCCGATGGGGAGGGACTAATGAAAAACTGTTTTTT CASSPRWGGTNEKLFF
TRBJ2-2 TRBV5-4 NA NA TGTGCCAGCAGCTTGGCAAACAGGGACACCGGGGAGCTGTTTTTT CASSLANRDTGELFF
TRBJ2-2 TRBV14 TRBD1 few TGTGCCAGCAGCCCGGGACAGGGATCCGGGGAGCTGTTTTTT CASSPGQGSGELFF
TRBJ1-4 TRBV7-9 TRBD1 NA TGTGCCAGCAGCTTAGGACAGACGACAGGGATTAATGAAAAACTGTTTTTT CASSLGQTTGINEKLFF
TRBJ1-2 TRBV12-5 TRBD1 NA TGTGCTAGTGGTTTTACCGGGACAGGACCTTATGGCTACACCTTC CASGFTGTGPYGYTF
TRBJ1-1 TRBV10-3 NA NA TGTGCCATCAGTGAGTCGTCGAGTATGAACACTGAAGCTTTCTTT CAISESSSMNTEAFF
TRBJ1-1 TRBV29-1 TRBD1 once TGCAGCGTTGTGCGCCAGGGGGCCACTGAAGCTTTCTTT CSVVRQGATEAFF
TRBJ1-3 TRBV3-1/TRBV3-2 NA once TGTGCCAGCAGCCCTTCCGGGGGGCGAAACACCATATATTTT CASSPSGGRNTIYF
TRBJ1-3 TRBV27 NA NA TGTGCCAGCAGATCCGCGGGGAACACCATATATTTT CASRSAGNTIYF
TRBJ1-2 TRBV4-1 NA NA TGCGCCAGCAGCCACGGTGACAGCCCCTATGGCTACACCTTC CASSHGDSPYGYTF
TRBJ2-5 TRBV7-6 TRBD1 NA TGTGCCAGCAGCGAAGACAGGGGGGTGAGGGAGACCCAGTACTTC CASSEDRGVRETQYF
TRBJ2-7 TRBV2 TRBD1 NA TGTGCCAGCAGCTGGACAGGGGACGGCGAGCAGTACTTC CASSWTGDGEQYF
TRBJ1-5 TRBV10-3 TRBD1 NA TGTGCCATCAGGTCGGACAGGGGTCAGCCCCAGCATTTT CAIRSDRGQPQHF
TRBJ1-2 TRBV19 TRBD1 NA TGTGCCAGTACCCCAGTGGACAGGGGAAGCGGCTACACCTTC CASTPVDRGSGYTF
TRBJ1-1 TRBV27 NA NA TGTGCCAGCAGCCCGTGGGAGGGCTCTGAAGCTTTCTTT CASSPWEGSEAFF
TRBJ2-5 TRBV6-5 NA NA TGTGCCAGCATTCCCACCCCGGGACAAAAAGAGACCCAGTACTTC CASIPTPGQKETQYF